A single sample is the source of the 29 T cell receptor beta chains below, sequenced in a study of CD8+CD57+ T cells in acquired aplastic anemia. Genomic DNA, serving as template, underwent TCR beta VDJ and CDR3 profiling. MiXCR was run by TCRdb on the reads, yielding one entry per CDR3 protein. The sample shows 450,000 to 550,000 distinct CDR3 sequences, approximately 33% of them seen only once. Patients sequenced had flow cytometry evidence of CD8+CD57+ cell expansion. Sequencing input: sorted CD4+, CD8+, or CD8+CD57+ T cells (not recorded which) from PBMCs. The receptors originated from a human donor with aplastic anemia.

This clonotype was detected only a few times. This chain uses TRBV20-1 with TRBJ2-1, with D tentatively TRBD2 (6 bases). Trimming stripped 3 bases from V and 1 base from J, with 10 bases between. The length of the CDR3 is 14 residues. Germline loops: CDR1 DFQATT, CDR2 SNEGSKA (reference sequence). The CDR3 nucleotides are TGCAGTGCTAGTAAGGGGAGGTCCTACAATGAGCAGTTCTTC. It codes for CSASKGRSYNEQFF.

The V call is TRBV2, the J call TRBJ1-5; no clear D gene. V lost 6 bases to trimming and J lost 0 bases, with 9 bases between them. This CDR3 comprises 14 residues. The germline CDR1 and CDR2 sequences are SNHLY and FYNNEI. The CDR3 DNA is TGTGCCAGCAGATCGACATATAGCAATCAGCCCCAGCATTTT. It yields the protein CASRSTYSNQPQHF.

This clonotype was detected many times. J is TRBJ1-1 and V is TRBV20-1, with unresolved D. The CDR3 length is 12 residues. Trimming removed 5 bases at V and 0 bases at J, with 7 bases between. Germline V gene data show CDR1 as DFQATT and CDR2 as SNEGSKA (reference sequence). CDR3 loop: CSAAAMNTEAFF. The CDR3 nucleotides read TGCAGTGCTGCGGCCATGAACACTGAAGCTTTCTTT.

This clonotype was detected ten times or more. The chain recombines TRBV19 with TRBJ1-5; D is unclear. The CDR3 contains 15 residues. Germline CDR1 reads LNHDA; CDR2 reads SQIVND (reference sequence). Trimming shortened V by 4 bases and J by 2 bases, and 12 bases separated the two germline ends. Here the CDR3 DNA reads TGTGCCAGTAGTACAGCTCAAGACGGCAATCAGCCCCAGCATTTT. This encodes CASSTAQDGNQPQHF.

The chain carries TRBV5-1 and TRBJ2-7, with 7 positions matching TRBD1. The CDR3 is 12 amino acids. CDR1 is SGHRS, CDR2 YFSETQ, per germline. The ends lost 4 bases at V and 5 bases at J; junction bases unmatched: 3. Here the CDR3 DNA reads TGCGCCAGCAGCATTACAGGGGACGAGCAGTACTTC. Translation gives CASSITGDEQYF.

This clonotype was observed many times. The chain carries TRBV6-1 and TRBJ1-2; 9 positions match TRBD1. The CDR3 totals 14 residues. In germline, CDR1 is MNHNS, CDR2 SASEGT. The V and J ends lost 5 bases and 6 bases, in that order; junction bases with no gene match: 7. Here the CDR3 reads CASSTSRTGDGYTF. CDR3 in DNA: TGTGCCAGCAGTACCAGCAGGACAGGGGATGGCTACACCTTC.

V and J are TRBV20-1 and TRBJ2-3, with D uncertain. This CDR3 is 12 amino acids long. The V gene's germline CDR1 is DFQATT and CDR2 SNEGSKA (reference sequence). The V gene lost 3 bases and the J gene lost 6 bases, with 10 bases spanning the gap. This chain's CDR3 is CSASKGLDTQYF. The CDR3 DNA reads TGCAGTGCTAGTAAGGGATTGGATACGCAGTATTTT.

This CDR3 reads CSATSDLRNNQPQHF. The CDR3 DNA reads as TGCAGTGCCACCAGTGATTTGCGCAACAATCAGCCCCAGCATTTT. The chain carries TRBV20-1 and TRBJ1-5; D is undetermined. This CDR3 region has 15 residues. Germline loops: CDR1 DFQATT, CDR2 SNEGSKA (reference sequence). V was trimmed by 6 bases and J by 3 bases, leaving 18 bases between them.

Comment on this clonotype: A much larger clone is a single base away; this may be a read error. The gene calls are TRBV20-1 and TRBJ2-7; D perhaps matches TRBD2 (6 bases). Trimming left V 6 bases short and J 4 bases short, with 16 bases between. The CDR3 runs to 13 residues. Germline V lookup: CDR1 DFQATT, CDR2 SNEGSKA (reference sequence). The CDR3 nucleotides read TGCAGTGCCTCGGGACTCACGGGATACGAGCAGTACTTC. Translated, it gives CSASGLTGYEQYF.

The CDR3 sequence: CSAKPPPGQAMGNEKLFF. As DNA, the CDR3 is TGCAGTGCCAAACCTCCCCCGGGACAGGCGATGGGGAATGAAAAACTGTTTTTT. The V and J genes are TRBV20-1 and TRBJ1-4; 8 bases map to TRBD1. J lost 5 bases, V lost 6 bases, and 20 bases had no gene match. The CDR3 totals 18 residues. The V gene's germline CDR1 is DFQATT and CDR2 SNEGSKA (reference sequence).

This clonotype was seen a single time. This could be a read error, since a much larger clone is one nucleotide away. This CDR3 is missing its conserved last phenylalanine or tryptophan, likely due to a read error. The CDR3 is CASSLGITEAFS. DNA for the CDR3: TGTGCCAGCAGTCTAGGGATCACTGAAGCTTTCTCT. The chain combines TRBV24-1 with TRBJ1-1; D is unresolved. CDR3 length: 12 residues. CDR1 and CDR2 from the germline V gene are KGHDR and SFDVKD.

This clonotype was picked up many times. The chain joins TRBV2 to TRBJ2-2; D perhaps matches TRBD2 (6 bases). Per the germline V gene, CDR1 is SNHLY and CDR2 is FYNNEI. V was shortened by 2 bases and J by 4 bases, with 11 bases between the two germline ends. This CDR3 comprises 15 residues. DNA for the CDR3: TGTGCCAGCAGTGAACTGAGGGGAGGCACCGGGGAGCTGTTTTTT. Protein: CASSELRGGTGELFF. Complete variable domain (other parts from reference TRBV2 and TRBJ2-2): EPEVTQTPSHQVTQMGQEVILRCVPISNHLYFYWYRQILGQKVEFLVSFYNNEISEKSEIFDDQFSVERPDGSNFTLKIRSTKLEDSAMYFCASSELRGGTGELFFGEGSRLTVL.

The chain carries TRBV5-1 and TRBJ2-7; 8 bases agree with TRBD1. Looked up from germline, CDR1 is SGHRS and CDR2 is YFSETQ. V lost 6 bases, J lost 1 base, and 9 bases stayed unmatched. This CDR3 has 15 amino acids. For the CDR3, the DNA is TGCGCCAGCAACGCCACAGGGGGGAGTTCCTACGAGCAGTACTTC. It codes for CASNATGGSSYEQYF.

This clonotype occurred many times. The chain is built from TRBV7-9 and TRBJ1-1; D gene unclear. The V end was cut by 5 bases, the J end by 7 bases, with 14 bases between. The CDR3 length is 13 residues. CDR1 is SEHNR and CDR2 is FQNEAQ in the germline V gene (reference sequence). The CDR3: CASSPEGLYEAFF. The CDR3 coding sequence is TGTGCCAGCAGCCCCGAAGGCCTCTATGAAGCTTTCTTT.

This chain connects TRBV10-3 to TRBJ2-7; D might be TRBD1 or TRBD2, each matching 5 bases. Trimming left V 6 bases short and J 2 bases short, with 23 bases between. Germline V gene lookup returns CDR1 ENHRY and CDR2 SYGVKD. The CDR3 has 17 residues. This chain's CDR3 is CAISPPVEGRGTYEQYF. In nucleotides, the CDR3 is TGTGCCATCAGCCCTCCCGTCGAGGGACGGGGAACCTACGAGCAGTACTTC.

Many counts were recorded for this clonotype. V and J are TRBV2 and TRBJ2-3; no definite D call. This CDR3 comprises 14 residues. The ends were cut back, 11 bases at V and 2 bases at J, with 17 bases in the middle. Germline-derived CDR1 and CDR2 are SNHLY and FYNNEI. CDR3 sequence: CAQRAHPTTDTQYF. CDR3 DNA sequence: TGTGCCCAGCGTGCCCATCCAACCACAGATACGCAGTATTTT.

The rearrangement links TRBV20-1 to TRBJ2-1, with 9 bases that match TRBD1. The CDR3 contains 14 residues. Per germline, CDR1 DFQATT and CDR2 SNEGSKA (reference sequence). The CDR3: CSAAGGTGNNEQFF. DNA for the CDR3: TGCAGCGCTGCAGGGGGGACAGGGAACAATGAGCAGTTCTTC.

As concerns this clonotype: A much larger clone lies one base from this, so it may be a read error. V and J are TRBV24-1 and TRBJ1-1; 7 positions match TRBD1. Germline lookup yields CDR1 KGHDR and CDR2 SFDVKD. V shed 8 bases, J shed 6 bases, and the junction held 11 bases outside the gene matches. CDR3 length equals 14 residues. The CDR3 DNA reads TGTGCCACCACCAGGCTGACAGGGTGGGCTGAAGCTTTCTTT. Its translation is CATTRLTGWAEAFF.

The rearrangement links TRBV2 to TRBJ2-5, with 12 positions matching TRBD2. CDR1 is SNHLY, CDR2 FYNNEI, per germline. The trim removed 6 bases at V and 2 bases at J, leaving 7 bases unmatched. The CDR3 is 16 amino acids. In DNA form, the CDR3 reads TGTGCCAGCAGGAGACTAGCGGGAGAAAGACAAGAGACCCAGTACTTC. Protein: CASRRLAGERQETQYF.

The V call is TRBV20-1, the J call TRBJ1-5; TRBD1 aligns across 8 bases. CDR1 is DFQATT, CDR2 SNEGSKA, per germline (reference sequence). V lost 0 bases, J lost 4 bases, and 8 bases stayed unmatched. The CDR3 length is 16 residues. The CDR3 here is CSARDRSTGGNQPQHF. The CDR3 nucleotides are TGCAGTGCTAGAGATCGCTCAACAGGGGGAAATCAGCCCCAGCATTTT.

This clonotype was observed a few times. The gene calls are TRBV20-1 and TRBJ2-3; D not certain. Germline CDR1 is DFQATT and CDR2 is SNEGSKA (reference sequence). The germline V and J ends were trimmed by 6 bases and 3 bases, with 10 bases remaining between them. The CDR3 covers 12 residues. CDR3 protein: CSAYEVTDTQYF. CDR3 nucleotides: TGCAGTGCGTACGAGGTGACAGATACGCAGTATTTT.

This clonotype was found a few times. The conserved phenylalanine or tryptophan is not found at the CDR3 terminus, so this likely reflects a read error. The CDR3 DNA follows: TGTGCCAGCAGTGAAGCCGGGGGGATCTATGGCTACACCTCC. It yields the protein CASSEAGGIYGYTS. The V and J genes are TRBV6-1 and TRBJ1-2; D may be TRBD1 (5 bases). V was pared by 0 bases and J by 4 bases, with 9 bases between. The germline V gene has CDR1 MNHNS and CDR2 SASEGT. The CDR3 has 14 residues.

In its sample, this clonotype was seen many times. The rearrangement links TRBV29-1 to TRBJ2-5, with D possibly matching TRBD2 (6 bases). Trimming pared 7 bases from V and 4 bases from J, leaving 16 bases between. The germline V gene has CDR1 SQVTM and CDR2 ANQGSEA. The CDR3 loop spans 13 amino acids. The CDR3 DNA reads TGCAGCGGGAGCGGGCCAACCTTAGAGACCCAGTACTTC. Residues: CSGSGPTLETQYF. The entire variable domain, with the rest obtained from reference TRBV29-1 and TRBJ2-5, is as follows: SAVISQKPSRDICQRGTSLTIQCQVDSQVTMMFWYRQQPGQSLTLIATANQGSEATYESGFVIDKFPISRPNLTFSTLTVSNMSPEDSSIYLCSGSGPTLETQYFGPGTRLLVL.

This clonotype was detected ten times or more. CDR3 residues: CATSETGQNQPQHF. Written as DNA, the CDR3 is TGTGCCACCAGTGAAACGGGACAGAATCAGCCCCAGCATTTT. V and J are TRBV24-1 and TRBJ1-5, with TRBD1 matching 7 bases. J gave up 4 bases and V 4 bases, and 3 bases lay outside the gene matches. Germline assignment: CDR1 KGHDR and CDR2 SFDVKD. The CDR3 loop spans 14 amino acids.

This clonotype has ten or more counts. This sequence joins TRBV4-3 and TRBJ2-7, with D unresolved. Germline V lookup: CDR1 LGHNA, CDR2 YSLEER. This CDR3 is 14 amino acids long. V gave up 1 base and J gave up 6 bases, with 13 bases separating them. The CDR3 DNA reads TGCGCCAGCAGCCAAGCCCGGGTGGCTCCCGAGCAGTACTTC. This gives the protein CASSQARVAPEQYF.

A few counts support this clonotype. This may come from a read error, since a much larger clone is one base off. The V and J genes are TRBV29-1 and TRBJ2-1; D possibly uses TRBD1 or TRBD2 (5 bases each). The CDR3 has 12 residues. V was pared by 3 bases and J by 9 bases, with 12 bases between. The germline gives CDR1 SQVTM, CDR2 ANQGSEA. The CDR3 DNA reads as TGCAGCGTTGAGAGGGGAACCGCTGAGCAGTTCTTC. Its protein is CSVERGTAEQFF.

This clonotype was found a few times. V is TRBV25-1 and J is TRBJ1-2; 7 bases agree with TRBD1. This CDR3 contains 12 residues. With V trimmed by 7 bases and J by 4 bases, 3 bases remained unmatched. Germline V lookup: CDR1 MGHDK, CDR2 SYGVNS. In DNA form, the CDR3 reads TGTGCCAGCACTCGACAGGGCTATGGCTACACCTTC. It encodes CASTRQGYGYTF.

This clonotype was seen many times. The chain joins TRBV24-1 to TRBJ2-2; a weak D match, TRBD2 (6 bases). CDR3 length: 15 residues. The germline CDR1 and CDR2 sequences are KGHDR and SFDVKD. Between the trimmed V and J ends, which lost 2 bases and 4 bases, there was a span of 10 bases. The DNA of the CDR3 is TGTGCCACCAGTGATTCTTCTAGCGCCACCGGGGAGCTGTTTTTT. Translated, it gives CATSDSSSATGELFF.

The rearrangement joins TRBV5-1 to TRBJ1-2, with D perhaps TRBD1 (5 bases). There are 14 residues in the CDR3. CDR1 is SGHRS and CDR2 is YFSETQ in the germline V gene. Deletions cut 2 bases from V and 2 bases from J, with 10 bases between. The CDR3, as DNA: TGCGCCAGCAGCTTTCTCCCAGGGAACTATGGCTACACCTTC. As protein: CASSFLPGNYGYTF. Full variable domain (outside the CDR3, taken from reference TRBV5-1 and TRBJ1-2): KAGVTQTPRYLIKTRGQQVTLSCSPISGHRSVSWYQQTPGQGLQFLFEYFSETQRNKGNFPGRFSGRQFSNSRSEMNVSTLELGDSALYLCASSFLPGNYGYTFGSGTRLTVV.